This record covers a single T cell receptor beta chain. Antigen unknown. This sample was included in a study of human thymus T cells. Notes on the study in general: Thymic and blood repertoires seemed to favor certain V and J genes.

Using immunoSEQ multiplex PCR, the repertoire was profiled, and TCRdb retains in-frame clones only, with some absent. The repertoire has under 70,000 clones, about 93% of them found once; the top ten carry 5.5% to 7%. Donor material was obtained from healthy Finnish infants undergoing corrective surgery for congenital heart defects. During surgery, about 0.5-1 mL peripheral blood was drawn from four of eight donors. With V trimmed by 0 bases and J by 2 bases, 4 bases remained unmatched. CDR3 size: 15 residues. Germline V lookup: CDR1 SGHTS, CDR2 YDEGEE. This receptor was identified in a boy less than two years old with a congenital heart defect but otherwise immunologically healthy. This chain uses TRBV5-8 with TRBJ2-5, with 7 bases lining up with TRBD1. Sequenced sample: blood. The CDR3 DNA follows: TGTGCCAGCAGCTTGGATAGGGGGCAACAAGAGACCCAGTACTTC. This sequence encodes CASSLDRGQQETQYF.